The 21 T cell receptor beta chains below all came from one sample that was sequenced in a study of T cell repertoires in cytomegalovirus infection. TCRdb fed the reads into MiXCR, producing one record per CDR3 protein. The sample has about 260,000 distinct CDR3 sequences; around 13% are singletons. The material sequenced was PBMCs. The receptors were sampled from a human donor in good health (CMV status not recorded). Some clones in this sample may be carry-over from other donors' samples.

This chain links TRBV28 with TRBJ1-5, with 7 bases aligning to TRBD1. CDR1 MDHEN and CDR2 SYDVKM come from the germline V gene. The CDR3 sequence is 16 residues long. J lost 1 base, V lost 3 bases, and 6 bases had no gene match. CDR3 nucleotide sequence: TGTGCCAGCAGTTTTTTCGCAGGGGGAAGCAATCAGCCCCAGCATTTT. Protein sequence: CASSFFAGGSNQPQHF.

The J gene is TRBJ2-1, the V gene TRBV28, with D possibly TRBD2 on 6 matching bases. The V end lost 10 bases, the J end lost 9 bases, and 25 bases lay between the germline ends. Germline V CDR1 and CDR2: MDHEN, SYDVKM. The CDR3 is 15 residues long. This chain's CDR3 is CATALAVKQAGEQFF. The CDR3 DNA is TGTGCCACAGCCCTGGCAGTTAAGCAAGCGGGTGAGCAGTTCTTC.

This clonotype was counted ten times or more. The V and J genes are TRBV7-2 and TRBJ2-2; D is unclear. The V gene's germline CDR1 is SGHTA and CDR2 FQGNSA. V lost 5 bases and J lost 5, with 15 bases in between. The CDR3 extends over 15 amino acids. The CDR3 loop reads CASSPTVGLTGELFF. As DNA, the CDR3 is TGTGCCAGCAGCCCTACTGTGGGTTTAACCGGGGAGCTGTTTTTT.

CDR3 residues: CASLVGEETQYF. The CDR3 DNA follows: TGTGCCAGCTTGGTGGGCGAAGAGACCCAGTACTTC. The gene calls are TRBV2 and TRBJ2-5, with D unclear. V lost 8 bases, J lost 3 bases, and 10 bases lay in between. This CDR3 region has 12 residues. Germline lookup yields CDR1 SNHLY and CDR2 FYNNEI.

This clonotype was recorded a few times. The chain employs TRBV9 and TRBJ2-7, with TRBD1 matching over 7 bases. J gave up 1 base and V 2 bases, and 3 bases lay outside the gene matches. Germline V gene data show CDR1 as SGDLS and CDR2 as YYNGEE. The CDR3 is made up of 14 amino acids. The CDR3 protein is CASSVMGQSYEQYF. The CDR3 DNA follows: TGTGCCAGCAGCGTGATGGGACAGTCCTACGAGCAGTACTTC.

CDR3 sequence reads: CSAPWGNEQYF. In DNA, the CDR3 is TGCAGTGCCCCCTGGGGAAACGAGCAGTACTTC. This rearrangement joins TRBV20-1 to TRBJ2-7, with no clear D. V was cut by 6 bases and J by 5 bases, with 11 bases left in between. Germline V lookup: CDR1 DFQATT, CDR2 SNEGSKA (reference sequence). The CDR3 contains 11 residues.

This chain joins TRBV20-1 and TRBJ2-1; the D is unclear. The CDR3 runs to 11 residues. Trimming shortened V by 3 bases and J by 6 bases, and 6 bases separated the two germline ends. Germline V gives CDR1 DFQATT, CDR2 SNEGSKA (reference sequence). This chain's CDR3 is CSASSGNEQFF. CDR3 sequence (DNA): TGCAGTGCTAGCTCTGGCAATGAGCAGTTCTTC.

This sequence joins TRBV29-1 and TRBJ1-1; the match to TRBD1 covers 7 bases. J was trimmed by 6 bases and V by 7 bases; bases with no gene match: 14. The CDR3 extends over 14 amino acids. Looked up from germline, CDR1 is SQVTM and CDR2 is ANQGSEA. The CDR3: CSALIGGLGPEAFF. As DNA, the CDR3 is TGCAGCGCCCTGATAGGGGGCCTCGGTCCTGAAGCTTTCTTT.

This rearrangement joins TRBV19 to TRBJ1-2, with TRBD1 identical over 7 bases. CDR1 and CDR2 from the germline V gene are LNHDA and SQIVND (reference sequence). The V gene end was trimmed by 6 bases and the J gene end by 11 bases; junction bases not matched to a gene: 27. The CDR3 is 18 residues long. CDR3 sequence reads: CASSNRRDKGGHGMSYTF. CDR3 nucleotides: TGTGCCAGTAGCAACCGCCGGGACAAAGGGGGCCACGGAATGAGTTACACCTTC.

This clonotype has only one observation. CDR3 residues: CAISESLGQGKDEQYF. Written as DNA, the CDR3 is TGTGCCATCAGTGAGTCGTTGGGGCAGGGGAAGGACGAGCAGTACTTC. J is TRBJ2-7 and V is TRBV10-3, with D maybe TRBD1 (6 bases). This CDR3 is 16 amino acids long. V lost 0 bases and J lost 5, with 17 bases in between. From germline, CDR1 is ENHRY and CDR2 SYGVKD.

The chain recombines TRBV5-6 with TRBJ2-2; D is uncertain. V shed 4 bases and J shed 6 bases, with 13 bases lying between them. This CDR3 spans 14 amino acids. Germline CDR1 SGHDT, CDR2 YYEEEE. The CDR3 DNA follows: TGTGCCAGCAGCCTGGCCCAGCACTCCGGGGAGCTGTTTTTT. Translated: CASSLAQHSGELFF.

V usage is TRBV20-1 and J usage is TRBJ1-3; D gene ambiguous. The CDR3 totals 14 residues. V lost 3 bases to trimming and J lost 0 bases, with 9 bases between them. From germline, CDR1 is DFQATT and CDR2 SNEGSKA (reference sequence). The CDR3 spells CSASFRDSGNTIYF. The CDR3 nucleotides read TGCAGTGCTAGCTTCAGAGACTCTGGAAACACCATATATTTT.

In its sample, this clonotype was seen a few times. The chain links TRBV6-2 or TRBV6-3 to TRBJ2-3, with 9 bases aligning to TRBD2. Unmatched junction bases numbered 7, after V lost 6 bases and J lost 0 bases. The CDR3 loop spans 16 amino acids. Germline V gives CDR1 MNHEY, CDR2 SVGEGT. DNA for the CDR3: TGTGCCAGCAGAAACCCGGGACTAGCAAGCACAGATACGCAGTATTTT. It is translated as CASRNPGLASTDTQYF.

This clonotype showed up many times. The chain combines TRBV7-2 with TRBJ1-5, with 8 nucleotides matching TRBD1. Germline loops: CDR1 SGHTA, CDR2 FQGNSA. The V segment lost 5 bases and the J segment 6 bases; nucleotides outside the gene matches: 6. The CDR3 is 14 amino acids. The CDR3 region is CASSERQGPQPQHF. In DNA form, the CDR3 reads TGTGCCAGCAGCGAAAGACAGGGGCCTCAGCCCCAGCATTTT.

The chain is built from TRBV12-3 or TRBV12-4 and TRBJ2-1; TRBD2 matches at 8 bases. CDR3 length equals 15 residues. The V gene end was trimmed by 5 bases and the J gene end by 3 bases; junction bases not matched to a gene: 6. CDR3 nucleotide sequence: TGTGCCAGCAGTCTACGGGAGGGTATCTACAATGAGCAGTTCTTC. It encodes CASSLREGIYNEQFF.

As concerns this clonotype: This may be a read error, as it is one base from a much larger clone. V and J are TRBV6-5 and TRBJ1-6; 8 positions match TRBD1. Germline assignment: CDR1 MNHEY and CDR2 SVGAGI. The CDR3 is 15 amino acids. Written as DNA, the CDR3 is TGTGCCAGCAGTTGGGGGACAGGCAGGGACTCACACCTCCACTTT. Translating gives CASSWGTGRDSHLHF.

This clonotype was detected only a few times. The chain is built from TRBV20-1 and TRBJ2-7; 8 bases map to TRBD1. The CDR3 length is 16 residues. The ends lost 3 bases at V and 1 base at J; junction bases unmatched: 11. Germline values: CDR1 DFQATT, CDR2 SNEGSKA (reference sequence). CDR3 in DNA: TGCAGTGCTAGCCCCGGAAAGGACAGGGTTTCCTACGAGCAGTACTTC. Amino acid sequence: CSASPGKDRVSYEQYF.

This chain joins TRBV20-1 and TRBJ2-7; D is perhaps TRBD2 (5 bases). V dropped 0 bases and J dropped 3 bases, with 15 bases sitting between them. The germline gives CDR1 DFQATT, CDR2 SNEGSKA (reference sequence). The length of the CDR3 is 15 residues. The CDR3 coding sequence is TGCAGTGCTAGAGAAGGAGGAAGTTGGTACTACGAGCAGTACTTC. Its translation is CSAREGGSWYYEQYF.

This clonotype was counted between two and nine times. The chain has TRBV28 and TRBJ2-3, with a weak D call TRBD2 (6 bases). There are 15 residues in the CDR3. V lost 8 bases to trimming and J lost 4 bases, with 19 bases between them. Germline V gene data show CDR1 as MDHEN and CDR2 as SYDVKM. The CDR3 nucleotides are TGTGCCAGCCAAATGGAGGCGGGATACTCAGATACGCAGTATTTT. This encodes CASQMEAGYSDTQYF.

This clonotype has ten or more counts. The J gene is TRBJ2-6, the V gene TRBV12-3 or TRBV12-4, with no clear D. The CDR3 runs to 15 residues. V lost 1 base and J lost 0, with 4 bases in between. CDR3 bases: TGTGCCAGCAGTTTAGAACTCTCTGGGGCCAACGTCCTGACTTTC. It is translated as CASSLELSGANVLTF.

The J gene is TRBJ1-1, the V gene TRBV29-1, with 7 bases aligning to TRBD1. CDR3 size: 12 residues. Germline CDR1 and CDR2: SQVTM and ANQGSEA. V dropped 4 bases and J dropped 7; count of bases not matched to a gene: 6. The CDR3 DNA is TGCAGCGTTGGTAGGGGGCGAGATGAAGCTTTCTTT. Translating it yields CSVGRGRDEAFF.